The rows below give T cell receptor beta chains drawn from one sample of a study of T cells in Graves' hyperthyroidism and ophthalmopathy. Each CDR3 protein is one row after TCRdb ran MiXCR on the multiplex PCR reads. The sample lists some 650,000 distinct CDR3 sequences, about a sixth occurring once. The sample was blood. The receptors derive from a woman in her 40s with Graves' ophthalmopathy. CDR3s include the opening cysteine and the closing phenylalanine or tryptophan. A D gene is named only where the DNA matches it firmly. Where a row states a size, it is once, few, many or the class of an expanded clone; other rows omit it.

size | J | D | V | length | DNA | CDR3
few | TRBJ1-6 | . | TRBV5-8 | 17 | TGTGCCAGCAGCTTGGAGACACTTAGCTCCTATAATTCACCCCTCCACTTT | CASSLETLSSYNSPLHF
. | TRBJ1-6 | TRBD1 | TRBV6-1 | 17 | TGTGCCAGCAGTTATTTCGGGACCCAGGGGGATAATTCACCCCTCCACTTT | CASSYFGTQGDNSPLHF
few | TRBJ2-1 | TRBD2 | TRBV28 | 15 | TGTGCCAGCAGTAGGGCCTCTAGCGGGAACGATGAGCAGTTCTTC | CASSRASSGNDEQFF
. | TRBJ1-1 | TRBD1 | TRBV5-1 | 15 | TGCGCCAGCAGCTTGGAGCAGGGGGCAAGGGCTGAAGCTTTCTTT | CASSLEQGARAEAFF
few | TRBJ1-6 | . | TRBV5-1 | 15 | TGCGCCAGCAGACCTTCCGGGACTTCAAATTCACCCCTCCACTTT | CASRPSGTSNSPLHF
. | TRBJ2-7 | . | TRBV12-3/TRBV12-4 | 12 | TGTGCCAGCAGTTTAGGGTTCGACGAGCAGTACTTC | CASSLGFDEQYF
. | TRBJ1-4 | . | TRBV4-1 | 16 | TGCGCCAGCAGCCATGGTCCATCGGCAGGGAATGAAAAACTGTTTTTT | CASSHGPSAGNEKLFF
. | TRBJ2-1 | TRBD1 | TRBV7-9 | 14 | TGTGCCAGCAGCCCGGGACAGGGGGCTAGTGAGCAGTTCTTC | CASSPGQGASEQFF
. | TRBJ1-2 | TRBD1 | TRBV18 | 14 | TGTGCCAGCTCACAAGGACAGGGGTTGGATGGCTACACCTTC | CASSQGQGLDGYTF
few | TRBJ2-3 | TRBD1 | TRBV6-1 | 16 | TGTGCCAGCAGGAATCGGGACAGGGCGGGGGCAGATACGCAGTATTTT | CASRNRDRAGADTQYF
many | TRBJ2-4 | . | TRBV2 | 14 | TGTGCCAGTTATTCACCTGGGGGTCGAAACATTCAGTACTTC | CASYSPGGRNIQYF
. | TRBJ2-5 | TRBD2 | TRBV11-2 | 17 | TGTGCCAGCAGCTTAGGCGCCCAGCGGGGTGGCCAAGAGACCCAGTACTTC | CASSLGAQRGGQETQYF
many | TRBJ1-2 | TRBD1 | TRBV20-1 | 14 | TGCAGTGCTGTCCGGGACAGGGGATTTATTGGCTACACCTTC | CSAVRDRGFIGYTF
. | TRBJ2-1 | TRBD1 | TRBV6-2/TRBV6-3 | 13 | TGTGCCAGCAGCCACAGGGGCGAAGGCGAGCAGTTCTTC | CASSHRGEGEQFF
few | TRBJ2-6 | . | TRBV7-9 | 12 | TGTGCCAGCAGCTCTTATCAGGGGGTCCTGACTTTC | CASSSYQGVLTF
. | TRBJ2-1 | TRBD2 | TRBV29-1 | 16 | TGCAGCGTTATCAGGGCTAGCGGGAGTTCCTACAATGAGCAGTTCTTC | CSVIRASGSSYNEQFF
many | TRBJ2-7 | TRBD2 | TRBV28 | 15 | TGTGCCAGCAGTCCTCCCCGGGACTATGCCTACGAGCAGTACTTC | CASSPPRDYAYEQYF
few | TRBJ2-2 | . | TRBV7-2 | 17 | TGTGCCAGCAGCTTATATTATACGGATCGGAGTCCCGGGGAGCTGTTTTTT | CASSLYYTDRSPGELFF
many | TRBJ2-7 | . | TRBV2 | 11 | TGTGCCAGCATAGAAAGCTACGAGCAGTACTTC | CASIESYEQYF
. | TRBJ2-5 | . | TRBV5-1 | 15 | TGCGCCAGCAGTGGCCAGGGCGGAATGGCGGAGACCCAGTACTTC | CASSGQGGMAETQYF
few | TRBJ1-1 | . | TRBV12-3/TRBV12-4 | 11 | TGTGCCAGCAAAGACAGTTCCGGGGCTTTCTTT | CASKDSSGAFF
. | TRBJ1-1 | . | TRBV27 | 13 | TGTGCCAGCAGCAGGGAGGTGAACACTGAAGCTTTCTTT | CASSREVNTEAFF
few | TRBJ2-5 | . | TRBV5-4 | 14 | TGTGCCAGCAGCCTGACTGGGGGTCCGGAGACCCAGTACTTC | CASSLTGGPETQYF
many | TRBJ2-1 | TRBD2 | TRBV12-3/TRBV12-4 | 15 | TGTGCCAGCAGTCCAGGGGCTAGCGGGACCAATGAGCAGTTCTTC | CASSPGASGTNEQFF
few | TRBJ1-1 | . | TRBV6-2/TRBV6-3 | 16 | TGTGCCAGCAGTTACCAGTTCCGGGGGGGGAGCACTGAAGCTTTCTTT | CASSYQFRGGSTEAFF
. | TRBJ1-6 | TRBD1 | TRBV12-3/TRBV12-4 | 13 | TGTGCCACCGGGACAGGAACGACTTCACCCCTCCACTTT | CATGTGTTSPLHF
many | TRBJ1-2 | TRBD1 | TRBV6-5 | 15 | TGTGCCAGCAGTTACAGGGCAGGGGGAAACTATGGCTACACCTTC | CASSYRAGGNYGYTF
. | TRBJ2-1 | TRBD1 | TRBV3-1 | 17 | TGTGCCAGCAGCCACTACGTCGGGACAGGGGGCGAGAATGAGCAGTTCTTC | CASSHYVGTGGENEQFF
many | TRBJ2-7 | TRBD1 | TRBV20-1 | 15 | TGCAGTGCTAGAAGGGGACAGGGGGCCTCCTACGAGCAGTACTTC | CSARRGQGASYEQYF
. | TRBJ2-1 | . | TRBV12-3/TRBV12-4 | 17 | TGTGCCAGCAGTTTAGCCTCAGCACGACAGGCCTACAATGAGCAGTTCTTC | CASSLASARQAYNEQFF
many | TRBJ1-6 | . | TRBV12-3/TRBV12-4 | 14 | TGTGCCAGCAGTAACAGGTTAAATGATTCACCCCTCCACTTT | CASSNRLNDSPLHF
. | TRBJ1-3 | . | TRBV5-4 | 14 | TGTGCCAGCAGCAACCAGGGCTCTGGAAACACCATATATTTT | CASSNQGSGNTIYF
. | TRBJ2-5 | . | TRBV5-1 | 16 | TGCGCCAGCAGCCCCATGGGGATGCCTGGCCAAGAGACCCAGTACTTC | CASSPMGMPGQETQYF
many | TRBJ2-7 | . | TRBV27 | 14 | TGTGCCAGCAGTTTATCGATGGGGTTAGGGGAGCAGTACTTC | CASSLSMGLGEQYF
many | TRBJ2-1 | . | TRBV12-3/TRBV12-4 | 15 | TGTGCCAGCAGTTTGAGGGGGGGAGGGCCGAATGAGCAGTTCTTC | CASSLRGGGPNEQFF
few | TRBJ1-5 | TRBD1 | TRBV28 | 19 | TGTGCCAGCAGCCCTATCAGGACAGGGGGCGCTTATGGCAATCAGCCCCAGCATTTT | CASSPIRTGGAYGNQPQHF
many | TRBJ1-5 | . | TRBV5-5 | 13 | TGTGCCAGCAGCTTGTGGGGCAATCAGCCCCAGCATTTT | CASSLWGNQPQHF
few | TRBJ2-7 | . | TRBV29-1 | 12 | TGCAGCGTTGAGGGCAGGGCCTACGAGCAGTACTTC | CSVEGRAYEQYF
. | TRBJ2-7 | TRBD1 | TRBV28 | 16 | TGTGCCAGCAGTACACTAAAGGGGGCACCCCGATACGAGCAGTACTTC | CASSTLKGAPRYEQYF
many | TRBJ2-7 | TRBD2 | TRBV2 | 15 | TGTGCCAGCAGTGAAGGTTGGAGCGGGAGCCACGAGCAGTACTTC | CASSEGWSGSHEQYF
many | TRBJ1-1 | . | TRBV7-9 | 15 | TGTGCCAGCAGCTTACTTCGACGGGCGTGGGGAGGAGCTTTCTTT | CASSLLRRAWGGAFF
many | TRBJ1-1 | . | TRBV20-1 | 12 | TGCAGCCTTACGACCCTGAACACTGAAGCTTTCTTT | CSLTTLNTEAFF
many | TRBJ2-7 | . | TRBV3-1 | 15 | TGTGCCAGCAGCTCGGACTCCACCTTCCACTACGAGCAGTACTTC | CASSSDSTFHYEQYF
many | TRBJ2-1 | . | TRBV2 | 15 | TGTGCCAGCAGTGTATACAGGGAAGCCTACAATGAGCAGTTCTTC | CASSVYREAYNEQFF
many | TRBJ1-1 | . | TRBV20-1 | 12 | TGCAGTGCTAGAGCCGGGGGTGATGAAGCTTTCTTT | CSARAGGDEAFF
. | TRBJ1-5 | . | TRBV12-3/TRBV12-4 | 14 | TGTGCCACCACAGGCGATTATAGCAATCAGCCCCAGCATTTT | CATTGDYSNQPQHF
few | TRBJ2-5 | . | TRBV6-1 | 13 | TGTGCCAGCAGTGAAATAACCCAAGAGACCCAGTACTTC | CASSEITQETQYF
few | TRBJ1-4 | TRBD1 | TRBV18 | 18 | TGTGCCAGCTCAACGCGGACAGGTTTTTATTCAACTAATGAAAAACTGTTTTTT | CASSTRTGFYSTNEKLFF
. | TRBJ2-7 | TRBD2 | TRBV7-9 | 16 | TGTGCCAGCAGCGCCCGGGGAACTAGCGGCAATTACGAGCAGTACTTC | CASSARGTSGNYEQYF
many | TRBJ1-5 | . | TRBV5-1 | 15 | TGCGCCAGCAGCTTGTCGGGGGGCGGCAATCAGCCCCAGCATTTT | CASSLSGGGNQPQHF
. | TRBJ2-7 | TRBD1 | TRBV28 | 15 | TGTGCCAGCAGCCGCACAGGGGGCCCTTACAATGAGCAGTACTTC | CASSRTGGPYNEQYF
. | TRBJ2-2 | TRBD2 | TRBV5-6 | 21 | TGTGCCAGCAGCTTGGTAACTGGGACTAGCGGGAGCCACATAAACACCGGGGAGCTGTTTTTT | CASSLVTGTSGSHINTGELFF